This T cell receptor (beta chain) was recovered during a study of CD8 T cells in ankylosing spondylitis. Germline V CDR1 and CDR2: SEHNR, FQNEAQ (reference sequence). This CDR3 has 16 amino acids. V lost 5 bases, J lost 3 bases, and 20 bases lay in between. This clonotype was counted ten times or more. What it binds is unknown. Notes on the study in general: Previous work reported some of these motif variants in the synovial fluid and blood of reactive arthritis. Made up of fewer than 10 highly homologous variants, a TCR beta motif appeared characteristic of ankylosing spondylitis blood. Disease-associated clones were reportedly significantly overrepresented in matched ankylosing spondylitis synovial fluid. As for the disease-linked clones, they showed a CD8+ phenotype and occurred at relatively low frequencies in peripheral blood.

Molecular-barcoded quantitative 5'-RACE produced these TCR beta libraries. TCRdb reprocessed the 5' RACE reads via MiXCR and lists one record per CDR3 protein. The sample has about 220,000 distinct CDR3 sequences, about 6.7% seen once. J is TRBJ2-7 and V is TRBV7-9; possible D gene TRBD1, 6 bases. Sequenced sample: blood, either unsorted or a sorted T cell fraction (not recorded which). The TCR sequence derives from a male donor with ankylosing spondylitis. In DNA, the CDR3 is TGTGCCAGCAGCCGTAACGTTGGGACCAGGGGCTACGAGCAGTACTTC. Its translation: CASSRNVGTRGYEQYF.